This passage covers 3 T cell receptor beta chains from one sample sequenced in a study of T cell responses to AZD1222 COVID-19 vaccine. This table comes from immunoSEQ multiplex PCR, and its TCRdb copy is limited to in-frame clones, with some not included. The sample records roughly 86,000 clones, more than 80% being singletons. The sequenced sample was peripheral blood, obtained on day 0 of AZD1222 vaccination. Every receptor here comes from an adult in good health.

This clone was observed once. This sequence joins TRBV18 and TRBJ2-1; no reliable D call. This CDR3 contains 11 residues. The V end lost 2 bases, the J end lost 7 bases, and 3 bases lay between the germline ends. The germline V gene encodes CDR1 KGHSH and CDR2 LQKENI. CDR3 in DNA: TGTGCCAGCTCACCAGCGAATGAGCAGTTCTTC. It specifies CASSPANEQFF.

The CDR3 nucleotides read TGTGCCAGCAGTTTATTCTCGGTCGGTAGCGGTCCCTCCTACAATGAGCAGTTCTTC. Its translation is CASSLFSVGSGPSYNEQFF. V is TRBV27 and J is TRBJ2-1; D perhaps matches TRBD2 (6 bases). V lost 1 base and J 0 bases, leaving 19 bases between the germline ends. Germline V gives CDR1 MNHEY, CDR2 SMNVEV (reference sequence). The CDR3 extends over 19 amino acids.

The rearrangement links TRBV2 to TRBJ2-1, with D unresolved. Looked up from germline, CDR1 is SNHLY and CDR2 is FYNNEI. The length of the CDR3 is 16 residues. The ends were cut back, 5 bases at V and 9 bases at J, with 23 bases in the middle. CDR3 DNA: TGTGCCAGCAGTTGGACGGAGCCAAATGGAGCTGGTGAGCAGTTCTTC. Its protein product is CASSWTEPNGAGEQFF.